One sample yielded the 31 T cell receptor beta chains listed below, sequenced in a study of blood T cells in healthy people across ages (dated by TCRdb to between 2014 and 2017). The library was prepared using 5' RACE. The instrument given in TCRdb is Illumina HiSeq 2500. A second roughly 7 to 11 cycle PCR used a sample-barcoded 5' primer and a J-beta primer mix. In-frame beta chains were kept once TCRdb had trimmed the public reads at Q25 with fastp and called clones with MiXCR. Identical CDR3 protein sequences are pooled into one entry, listed with their most common genes and DNA. For this sample the table gives approximately 1,100,000 distinct CDR3 sequences, of which 35% to 50% were detected only once. The ten most abundant clones make up approximately 20% of the sample. Source material: blood. The receptors here all came from a woman aged 60-75 years in good health.

CDR3 protein: CSVWGAGTGELFF. In DNA, the CDR3 is TGCAGCGTTTGGGGGGCCGGCACCGGGGAGCTGTTTTTT. The chain uses TRBV29-1 and TRBJ2-2; the D call may be TRBD1 or TRBD2 (6 bases each). The germline gives CDR1 SQVTM, CDR2 ANQGSEA. This CDR3 spans 13 amino acids. Between the trimmed V and J ends, which lost 5 bases and 4 bases, there was a span of 11 bases.

The chain joins TRBV5-1 to TRBJ2-5; TRBD2 agrees at 12 bases. The CDR3 consists of 17 residues. Germline loops: CDR1 SGHRS, CDR2 YFSETQ. J was trimmed by 2 bases and V by 4 bases; bases with no gene match: 9. CDR3 in amino acids: CASSIRTSGIKQETQYF. The CDR3 nucleotides are TGCGCCAGCAGCATAAGGACTAGCGGGATCAAACAAGAGACCCAGTACTTC.

This clonotype was seen a few times. This rearrangement joins TRBV5-4 to TRBJ2-1; D perhaps matches TRBD2 (5 bases). Germline values: CDR1 SGHNT, CDR2 YYREEE (reference sequence). CDR3 length: 14 residues. Trimming removed 4 bases at V and 3 bases at J, with 11 bases between. CDR3 amino acids: CASSHPGSYNEQFF. The CDR3 DNA is TGTGCCAGCAGCCATCCGGGGAGCTACAATGAGCAGTTCTTC.

The chain recombines TRBV15 with TRBJ2-7, with 7 nucleotides matching TRBD1. The germline gives CDR1 LNHNV, CDR2 YYDKDF (reference sequence). The junction had 4 bases not matched to a gene; V was cut back by 3 bases and J by 2 bases. This CDR3 region has 14 residues. The CDR3 sequence is CATSRTGQTYEQYF. CDR3 in DNA: TGTGCCACCAGCAGGACGGGACAGACCTACGAGCAGTACTTC. Combining the CDR3 with reference TRBV15 and TRBJ2-7 gives the whole variable domain DAMVIQNPRYQVTQFGKPVTLSCSQTLNHNVMYWYQQKSSQAPKLLFHYYDKDFNNEADTPDNFQSRRPNTSFCFLDIRSPGLGDTAMYLCATSRTGQTYEQYFGPGTRLTVT.

The chain recombines TRBV21-1 with TRBJ2-1; the D segment call TRBD1 is taken from the table without a DNA check. TRBV21-1 is a pseudogene. The CDR3 covers 15 residues. The CDR3 DNA follows: TGTGCCAGCAGCAAAGCGCGGGGCAGGGACAATGAGCAGTTCTTC. Its protein product is CASSKARGRDNEQFF.

This clonotype was detected a few times. This chain connects TRBV11-2 to TRBJ2-4; D is perhaps TRBD2 (6 bases). V was trimmed by 0 bases and J by 13 bases, leaving 19 bases between them. The germline V gene encodes CDR1 SGHAT and CDR2 FQNNGV. This CDR3 region has 15 residues. The CDR3: CASSLDGSPYNEQYF. DNA for the CDR3: TGTGCCAGCAGCTTAGACGGGAGCCCCTACAATGAGCAGTACTTC.

The chain recombines TRBV20-1 with TRBJ2-7; 12 bases agree with TRBD2. Per the germline V gene, CDR1 is DFQATT and CDR2 is SNEGSKA (reference sequence). The CDR3 runs to 15 residues. Unmatched junction bases numbered 6, after V lost 3 bases and J lost 3 bases. The CDR3 spells CSARLGTSGLYEQYF. In DNA, the CDR3 is TGCAGTGCTAGGTTGGGGACTAGCGGGCTCTACGAGCAGTACTTC.

CDR3 in DNA: TGTGCCAGCAGCTTCTTATCATCACCCCTCCACTTT. Amino acids: CASSFLSSPLHF. The chain uses TRBV6-2 or TRBV6-3 and TRBJ1-6; D not resolved. V was shortened by 6 bases and J by 10 bases, with 10 bases between the two germline ends. The CDR3 is 12 amino acids. From germline, CDR1 is MNHEY and CDR2 SVGEGT.

This clonotype occurred many times. The chain combines TRBV7-8 with TRBJ1-1; maybe TRBD1 (6 bases). Germline CDR1 SGHVS, CDR2 FQNEAQ. Trimming shortened V by 1 base and J by 5 bases, and 11 bases separated the two germline ends. The CDR3 extends over 14 amino acids. The CDR3 nucleotides are TGTGCCAGCAGCTTAGGGGGGGGCCTAACTGAAGCTTTCTTT. Translated: CASSLGGGLTEAFF. Drawing the rest from reference TRBV7-8 and TRBJ1-1, the complete variable domain is GAGVSQSPRYKVAKRGQDVALRCDPISGHVSLFWYQQALGQGPEFLTYFQNEAQLDKSGLPSDRFFAERPEGSVSTLKIQRTQQEDSAVYLCASSLGGGLTEAFFGQGTRLTVV.

This clonotype was detected only a few times. The chain uses TRBV2 and TRBJ2-6; D is ambiguous. The CDR3 sequence is 16 residues long. Trimming took 4 bases from V and 2 from J, leaving 12 bases between them. Germline V gene lookup returns CDR1 SNHLY and CDR2 FYNNEI. The CDR3, as DNA: TGTGCCAGCAGTGGAAATGGGGTAGCTGGGGCCAACGTCCTGACTTTC. It encodes CASSGNGVAGANVLTF.

V usage is TRBV14 and J usage is TRBJ2-5; TRBD1 matches at 7 bases. Germline V gene lookup returns CDR1 SGHDN and CDR2 FVKESK. V was pared by 4 bases and J by 11 bases, with 10 bases of the junction left unmatched. The CDR3 runs to 13 residues. CDR3: CASSPREGTVQYF. CDR3 DNA sequence: TGTGCCAGCAGCCCAAGGGAAGGGACAGTTCAGTACTTC.

This clonotype appeared a few times. The chain carries TRBV7-8 and TRBJ2-5; the D is unclear. The length of the CDR3 is 14 residues. The V end was cut by 5 bases, the J end by 4 bases, with 14 bases between. The germline V gene encodes CDR1 SGHVS and CDR2 FQNEAQ. The CDR3 DNA follows: TGTGCCAGCAGCACAGAGATTGGAACAGAGACCCAGTACTTC. Translated, it gives CASSTEIGTETQYF. Drawing the rest from reference TRBV7-8 and TRBJ2-5, the complete variable domain is GAGVSQSPRYKVAKRGQDVALRCDPISGHVSLFWYQQALGQGPEFLTYFQNEAQLDKSGLPSDRFFAERPEGSVSTLKIQRTQQEDSAVYLCASSTEIGTETQYFGPGTRLLVL.

The CDR3 bases are TGCGCCAGCAGCCAAGGAATAGCGGGAGTAAGCACAGATACGCAGTATTTT. Residues: CASSQGIAGVSTDTQYF. The genes are TRBV4-1 and TRBJ2-3, with 9 positions matching TRBD2. Germline V gene data show CDR1 as MGHRA and CDR2 as YSYEKL. V shed 1 base and J 0 bases; nucleotides not matched to a gene: 5. There are 17 residues in the CDR3.

V usage is TRBV12-3 or TRBV12-4 and J usage is TRBJ2-1, with 7 positions matching TRBD2. Germline trimming cut 11 bases from V and 7 bases from J; bases unmatched to any gene: 11. The CDR3 sequence is 13 residues long. CDR3 in DNA: TGTGCCGGAGGACTAGTCGGCGGGAATGAGCAGTTCTTC. It encodes CAGGLVGGNEQFF.

V gene TRBV25-1 combines with J gene TRBJ2-3; no reliable D call. The CDR3 extends over 13 amino acids. The V end lost 8 bases, the J end lost 2 bases, and 11 bases lay between the germline ends. Germline lookup yields CDR1 MGHDK and CDR2 SYGVNS. CDR3 nucleotide sequence: TGTGCCAGCGGCCCGGGTTACACAGATACGCAGTATTTT. The encoded protein is CASGPGYTDTQYF. Looking up the rest from reference TRBV25-1 and TRBJ2-3 gives the full variable domain: EADIYQTPRYLVIGTGKKITLECSQTMGHDKMYWYQQDPGMELHLIHYSYGVNSTEKGDLSSESTVSRIRTEHFPLTLESARPSHTSQYLCASGPGYTDTQYFGPGTRLTVL.

The gene calls are TRBV20-1 and TRBJ2-7; D is possibly TRBD2 (6 bases). The CDR3 contains 14 residues. The germline V and J ends were trimmed by 6 bases and 5 bases, with 20 bases remaining between them. Germline V CDR1 and CDR2: DFQATT, SNEGSKA (reference sequence). CDR3 nucleotide sequence: TGCAGTGCATCAATCGCTGGGAGGACCCACGAGCAGTACTTC. This sequence encodes CSASIAGRTHEQYF.

A word on this clonotype: A much bigger clone sits one base away, suggesting this may be a read error. V usage is TRBV9 and J usage is TRBJ2-5; D might be TRBD1 or TRBD2, each matching 5 bases. Trimming cost V 0 bases and J 11 bases, with 20 bases left between them. This CDR3 contains 15 residues. Per the germline V gene, CDR1 is SGDLS and CDR2 is YYNGEE. The CDR3 coding sequence is TGTGCCAGCAGCGTAGAGGGAGACAGCTCCTACGGGCAGTACTTC. Protein product: CASSVEGDSSYGQYF. The variable domain in full, with the rest retrieved from reference TRBV9 and TRBJ2-5, is DSGVTQTPKHLITATGQRVTLRCSPRSGDLSVYWYQQSLDQGLQFLIQYYNGEERAKGNILERFSAQQFPDLHSELNLSSLELGDSALYFCASSVEGDSSYGQYFGPGTRLLVL.

V is TRBV14 and J is TRBJ1-2; possibly TRBD1 for D (5 bases). CDR3 length equals 16 residues. Trimming pared 0 bases from V and 3 bases from J, leaving 14 bases between. Per the germline V gene, CDR1 is SGHDN and CDR2 is FVKESK. The CDR3: CASSQDRSGNHYGYTF. The DNA of the CDR3 is TGTGCCAGCAGCCAAGATAGATCAGGGAACCACTATGGCTACACCTTC. Variable domain in full (rest from reference TRBV14 and TRBJ1-2): EAGVTQFPSHSVIEKGQTVTLRCDPISGHDNLYWYRRVMGKEIKFLLHFVKESKQDESGMPNNRFLAERTGGTYSTLKVQPAELEDSGVYFCASSQDRSGNHYGYTFGSGTRLTVV.

J is TRBJ2-7 and V is TRBV3-1; perhaps D is TRBD1 or TRBD2 (5 bases each). This CDR3 contains 12 residues. Trimming took 5 bases from V and 12 from J, leaving 17 bases between them. CDR1 LGHDT and CDR2 YNNKEL come from the germline V gene (reference sequence). The CDR3 loop reads CASSSTGTRLYF. CDR3 coding DNA: TGTGCCAGCAGCTCAACCGGGACCAGGCTGTACTTC.

Worth noting for this clonotype: Germline is not matched at one junction end, which may reflect a read error. V gene TRBV6-2 or TRBV6-3 combines with J gene TRBJ2-6; 7 nucleotides agree with TRBD1. Per the germline V gene, CDR1 is MNHEY and CDR2 is SVGEGT. CDR3 length: 16 amino acids. In DNA form, the CDR3 reads TGTACCAGTAAGGAAGCAGGGGGCTCTGGGGCCAACGTCCTGACTTTC. It translates to CTSKEAGGSGANVLTF.

This clonotype was detected once. V and J are TRBV5-1 and TRBJ2-3; D assignment may be TRBD1 or TRBD2 (6 bases each). Trimming removed 0 bases from V and 3 bases from J, with 11 bases in between. This CDR3 region has 15 residues. Germline CDR1 SGHRS, CDR2 YFSETQ. This chain's CDR3 is CASSLAIGGTDTQYF. As DNA, the CDR3 is TGCGCCAGCAGCTTGGCCATAGGGGGGACAGATACGCAGTATTTT.

V is TRBV2 and J is TRBJ2-5; 9 bases match TRBD2. CDR3 size: 15 residues. The V segment lost 6 bases and the J segment 1 base; nucleotides outside the gene matches: 6. Per germline, CDR1 SNHLY and CDR2 FYNNEI. The CDR3 sequence: CASRLAGTSQETQYF. CDR3 in DNA: TGTGCCAGCAGACTAGCGGGTACTTCCCAAGAGACCCAGTACTTC.

The CDR3 here is CASSSKSPDTQYF. The CDR3 DNA follows: TGTGCCAGCAGCTCAAAGTCCCCAGATACGCAGTATTTT. The chain couples TRBV7-3 to TRBJ2-3; D is unresolved. This CDR3 region has 13 residues. Trimming took off 4 bases at V and 4 bases at J, with 9 bases between the two ends. CDR1 and CDR2 (germline): SGHTA, FQGTGA.

This clonotype was counted once. Mismatch with germline at one junction end may stem from a read error. V gene TRBV10-3 combines with J gene TRBJ2-7; D is unresolved. The germline V gene has CDR1 ENHRY and CDR2 SYGVKD. The CDR3 consists of 12 residues. The CDR3 region has the DNA TGTGCCACCAGTGAGTCACGTTGCGAGCAGTACTTC. Its protein is CATSESRCEQYF.

The rearrangement uses TRBV29-1 and TRBJ2-7; 8 bases line up with TRBD1. V shed 6 bases and J 2 bases; nucleotides not matched to a gene: 6. Germline V CDR1 and CDR2: SQVTM, ANQGSEA. The CDR3 runs 13 residues. CDR3 sequence reads: CSVGQGSPYEQYF. DNA of the CDR3: TGCAGCGTAGGACAGGGAAGCCCCTACGAGCAGTACTTC.

A few counts support this clonotype. The chain joins TRBV20-1 to TRBJ2-5, with TRBD1 matching 8 bases. The length of the CDR3 is 14 residues. The V gene's germline CDR1 is DFQATT and CDR2 SNEGSKA (reference sequence). J lost 6 bases, V lost 6 bases, and 12 bases had no gene match. This CDR3 is CSAKPPGQVQTQYF. The CDR3 nucleotides are TGCAGTGCCAAACCACCGGGACAGGTTCAGACCCAGTACTTC.

On this clonotype: A read error may account for a junction end that differs from germline. The chain combines TRBV29-1 with TRBJ1-5, with a tentative D call TRBD1 (6 bases). The CDR3 runs to 16 residues. CDR1 SQVTM and CDR2 ANQGSEA come from the germline V gene. The CDR3 DNA sequence: TGCAGCGTTGGCGGAGCAGGGGAAGAGTTAGGTCAGTCCCAGCATTTT. Translated: CSVGGAGEELGQSQHF.

This clonotype was counted between two and nine times. The chain links TRBV6-2 or TRBV6-3 to TRBJ1-1; D may be TRBD1 (6 bases). From germline, CDR1 is MNHEY and CDR2 SVGEGT. The CDR3 runs 14 residues. V dropped 0 bases and J dropped 5 bases, with 10 bases sitting between them. The CDR3 DNA follows: TGTGCCAGCAGTTACTCGGCAGGGGATACTGAAGCTTTCTTT. Amino acid sequence: CASSYSAGDTEAFF.

A few counts support this clonotype. The chain joins TRBV7-9 to TRBJ2-1; the match to TRBD2 covers 13 bases. Germline V CDR1 and CDR2: SEHNR, FQNEAQ (reference sequence). The CDR3 totals 17 residues. V trimming: 5 bases; J trimming: 0 bases; junction bases outside the gene matches: 4. DNA for the CDR3: TGTGCCAGCAGCGCCCGGACTAGCGGGAGCTCCTACAATGAGCAGTTCTTC. It translates to CASSARTSGSSYNEQFF.

The rearrangement links TRBV7-9 to TRBJ2-1, with 11 bases fitting TRBD2. The CDR3 extends over 14 amino acids. Looked up from germline, CDR1 is SEHNR and CDR2 is FQNEAQ (reference sequence). After removal of 0 bases from V and 10 bases from J, the junction contained 2 bases not matched to a gene. The CDR3 DNA sequence: TGTGCCAGCAGCTTAGCCGGGACTAGCGGCGAGCAGTTCTTC. Amino acid sequence: CASSLAGTSGEQFF.

This clonotype was seen at least ten times. The J gene is TRBJ2-5, the V gene TRBV12-3 or TRBV12-4; 10 bases are shared with TRBD2. V dropped 2 bases and J dropped 5; count of bases not matched to a gene: 5. The CDR3 covers 15 residues. The CDR3, as DNA: TGTGCCAGCAGTTTACCTAGCGGGAGAGGTGAGACCCAGTACTTC. It specifies CASSLPSGRGETQYF.